The present T cell receptor (beta chain) was sequenced within a study of T cell responses to AZD1222 COVID-19 vaccine. Study as a whole: Investigators merged groups given second doses at roughly 4 or roughly 12 weeks.

The data were produced by immunoSEQ multiplex PCR, yet TCRdb's version contains in-frame clones alone and is incomplete. The table has more than 150,000 clones, roughly 92% seen once; the top ten hold about 10%. The CDR3 covers 17 residues. Germline loops: CDR1 MNHEY, CDR2 SMNVEV (reference sequence). J gave up 2 bases and V 3 bases, and 11 bases lay outside the gene matches. The origin of this receptor is an adult in good health. V gene TRBV27 combines with J gene TRBJ1-2, with 8 bases lining up with TRBD1. Sequenced material: peripheral blood, taken on day 0 of AZD1222 vaccination. Here the CDR3 reads CASSFGAGGDRNYGYTF. The CDR3 coding sequence is TGTGCCAGCAGTTTTGGGGCGGGAGGGGACAGGAACTATGGCTACACCTTC.